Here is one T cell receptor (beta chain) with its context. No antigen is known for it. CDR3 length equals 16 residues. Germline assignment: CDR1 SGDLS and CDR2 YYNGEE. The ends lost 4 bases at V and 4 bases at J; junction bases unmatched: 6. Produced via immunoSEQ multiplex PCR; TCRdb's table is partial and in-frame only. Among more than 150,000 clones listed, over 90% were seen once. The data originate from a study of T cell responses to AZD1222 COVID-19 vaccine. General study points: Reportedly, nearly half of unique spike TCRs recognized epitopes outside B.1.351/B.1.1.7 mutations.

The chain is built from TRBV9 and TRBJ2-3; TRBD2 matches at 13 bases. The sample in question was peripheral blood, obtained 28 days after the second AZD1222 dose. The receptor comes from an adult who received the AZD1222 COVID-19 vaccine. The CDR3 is CASSTTSGGAPDTQYF. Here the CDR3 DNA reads TGTGCCAGCAGCACCACTAGCGGGGGGGCCCCAGATACGCAGTATTTT.